The clone carrying this T cell receptor (beta chain) was recorded many times. Building the TCR beta libraries relied on iRepertoire HTBI primers, and CDR3 regions underwent Arm-PCR. Via MiXCR, TCRdb re-called the multiplex PCR reads, giving one row per CDR3 protein. Here the sample spans roughly 350,000 distinct CDR3 sequences, roughly 15% being singletons. Time point of the sample: newly diagnosed GD, antithyroid drugs for less than 3 months. Isolated PBMC RNA provided the starting material for the TCR library. This record comes from a study of regulatory T cells in long-lasting Graves disease. The same specimen was also included in a second study, on T cells in Graves' hyperthyroidism and ophthalmopathy.

The source was peripheral blood mononuclear cells (PBMCs), collected at new diagnosis, from a patient treated with antithyroid drugs. This TCR derives from a woman aged 18-30 years with Graves disease.

The CDR3 nucleotides read TGTGCCATCACCATGGGGGCTGAGAACACTGAAGCTTTCTTT. Protein product: CAITMGAENTEAFF. The genes are TRBV10-3 and TRBJ1-1; TRBD1 might be the D (6 bases). The CDR3 spans 14 residues. CDR1 and CDR2 from the germline V gene are ENHRY and SYGVKD. Trimming removed 7 bases at V and 1 base at J, with 13 bases between.